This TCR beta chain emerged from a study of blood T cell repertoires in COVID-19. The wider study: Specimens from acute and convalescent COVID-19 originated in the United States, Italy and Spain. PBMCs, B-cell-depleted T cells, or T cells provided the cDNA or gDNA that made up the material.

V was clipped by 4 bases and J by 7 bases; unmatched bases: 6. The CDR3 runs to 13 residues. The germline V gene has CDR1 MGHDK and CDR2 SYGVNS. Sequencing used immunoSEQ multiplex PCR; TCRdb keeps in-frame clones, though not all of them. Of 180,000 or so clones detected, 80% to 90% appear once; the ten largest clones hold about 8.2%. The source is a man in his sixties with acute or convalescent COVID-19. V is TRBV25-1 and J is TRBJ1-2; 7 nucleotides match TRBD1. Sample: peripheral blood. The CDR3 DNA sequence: TGTGCCAGCAGTGTTACAGGGGAGCGTGGCTACACCTTC. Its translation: CASSVTGERGYTF.